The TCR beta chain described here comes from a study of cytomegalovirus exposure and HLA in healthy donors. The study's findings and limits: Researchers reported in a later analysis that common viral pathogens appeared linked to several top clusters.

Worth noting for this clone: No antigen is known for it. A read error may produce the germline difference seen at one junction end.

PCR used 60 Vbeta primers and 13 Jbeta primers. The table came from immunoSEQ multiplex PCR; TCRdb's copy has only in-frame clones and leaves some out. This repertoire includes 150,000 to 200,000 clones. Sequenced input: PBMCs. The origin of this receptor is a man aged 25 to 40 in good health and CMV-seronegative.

This CDR3 is CARSLQTSGSDNEQFF. The CDR3 DNA reads TGTGCCCGCAGTTTGCAGACTAGCGGGAGTGACAATGAGCAGTTCTTC. The chain carries TRBV27 and TRBJ2-1, with 12 bases aligning to TRBD2. Per the germline V gene, CDR1 is MNHEY and CDR2 is SMNVEV (reference sequence). CDR3 length: 16 residues.